This TCR beta chain is from a study of T cell responses to AZD1222 COVID-19 vaccine. General study results and limits: Spike-specific TCR breadth and depth were elevated following two AZD1222 doses. Females made up more of the donors, who were largely white British, and clonal diversity may have come out too low.

This clone came up once. No antigen is known for it. The CDR3 is 15 amino acids. CDR1 is SGHRS, CDR2 YFSETQ, per germline. Between the trimmed V and J ends, which lost 0 bases and 1 base, there was a span of 10 bases. Profiling relied on immunoSEQ multiplex PCR, and the TCRdb table lists in-frame clones only, not all of them. The table has 30,000 to 35,000 clones, more than 75% seen once. This rearrangement joins TRBV5-1 to TRBJ2-5; D uncertain. This material consisted of peripheral blood, taken 28 days after the second AZD1222 dose. The sequence derives from an adult who received the AZD1222 COVID-19 vaccine. CDR3 sequence reads: CASSLVRATQETQYF. The CDR3 DNA follows: TGCGCCAGCAGCTTGGTTCGGGCGACCCAAGAGACCCAGTACTTC.